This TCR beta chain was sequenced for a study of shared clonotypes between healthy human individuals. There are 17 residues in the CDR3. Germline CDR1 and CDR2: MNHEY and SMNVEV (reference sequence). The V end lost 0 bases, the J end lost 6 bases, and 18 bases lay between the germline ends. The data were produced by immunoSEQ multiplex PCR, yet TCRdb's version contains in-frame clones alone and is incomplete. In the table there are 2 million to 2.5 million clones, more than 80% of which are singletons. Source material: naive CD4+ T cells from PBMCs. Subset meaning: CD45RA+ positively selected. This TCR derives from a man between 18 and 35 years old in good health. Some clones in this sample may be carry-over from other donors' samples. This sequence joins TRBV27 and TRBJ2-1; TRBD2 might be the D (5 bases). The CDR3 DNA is TGTGCCAGCAGTTTATCGATTAACACAGTGCTAGCCAATGAGCAGTTCTTC. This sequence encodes CASSLSINTVLANEQFF.